One sample yielded the 8 T cell receptor beta chains listed below, sequenced in a study of shared clonotypes between healthy human individuals. Clones were read by immunoSEQ multiplex PCR, and TCRdb kept only the in-frame ones, dropping some. Of a few hundred thousand clones listed, 95% to 98% are singletons. Source material: naive CD4+ T cells sorted from blood. The subset was: CD45RA+ positively selected. The receptors shown here come from a woman between 25 and 40 years old in good health.

The J gene is TRBJ2-1, the V gene TRBV5-1, with 8 bases identical to TRBD2. V shed 1 base and J 6 bases; nucleotides not matched to a gene: 12. Germline assignment: CDR1 SGHRS and CDR2 YFSETQ. The CDR3 length is 17 residues. The CDR3 loop reads CASSLKTRGSGGNEQFF. CDR3 sequence (DNA): TGCGCCAGCAGCTTGAAAACCCGGGGCAGCGGGGGCAATGAGCAGTTCTTC. Full variable domain (remainder filled in from reference TRBV5-1 and TRBJ2-1): KAGVTQTPRYLIKTRGQQVTLSCSPISGHRSVSWYQQTPGQGLQFLFEYFSETQRNKGNFPGRFSGRQFSNSRSEMNVSTLELGDSALYLCASSLKTRGSGGNEQFFGPGTRLTVL.

This chain's CDR3 is CASSLAVPSGGNTIYF. Here the CDR3 DNA reads TGTGCCAGCAGCTTGGCCGTCCCATCGGGTGGAAACACCATATATTTT. The chain is built from TRBV5-5 and TRBJ1-3; no firm D call. V was pared by 0 bases and J by 3 bases, with 13 bases between. The germline CDR1 and CDR2 sequences are SGHKS and YYEKEE (reference sequence). This CDR3 has 16 residues.

This clone was recorded only once. Other DNA sequences in this specimen translate into the identical CDR3. The chain carries TRBV19 and TRBJ1-5; D gene uncertain. CDR3 size: 12 residues. Trimming stripped 2 bases from V and 7 bases from J, with 6 bases between. Per the germline V gene, CDR1 is LNHDA and CDR2 is SQIVND (reference sequence). The DNA of the CDR3 is TGTGCCAGTAGTATACCTAACCAGCCCCAGCATTTT. It yields the protein CASSIPNQPQHF.

The chain carries TRBV27 and TRBJ2-7; 8 nucleotides agree with TRBD2. Germline assignment: CDR1 MNHEY and CDR2 SMNVEV (reference sequence). The CDR3 covers 14 residues. J gave up 4 bases and V 7 bases, and 9 bases lay outside the gene matches. The DNA of the CDR3 is TGTGCCAGCACTAGAGCGGGAGATCCGTACGAGCAGTACTTC. Encoded protein: CASTRAGDPYEQYF.

This rearrangement joins TRBV27 to TRBJ2-7; TRBD1 matches 12 bases. Germline lookup yields CDR1 MNHEY and CDR2 SMNVEV (reference sequence). Unmatched junction bases numbered 21, after V lost 6 bases and J lost 6 bases. The CDR3 has 19 amino acids. The CDR3 protein is CASRGSGTGGEISGGEQYF. CDR3 DNA sequence: TGTGCCAGCAGGGGTTCCGGGACAGGGGGCGAGATTAGCGGGGGCGAGCAGTACTTC.

The gene calls are TRBV5-6 and TRBJ2-1, with TRBD2 as a possible D gene (6 bases). V lost 7 bases and J 8 bases, leaving 19 bases between the germline ends. Germline V gene sequence: CDR1 SGHDT, CDR2 YYEEEE. This CDR3 region has 14 residues. The CDR3 DNA sequence: TGTGCCAGCGTCGCCGGGACTCCCCCGGATGAGCAGTTCTTC. Its protein product is CASVAGTPPDEQFF.

V usage is TRBV28 and J usage is TRBJ1-5; D may be TRBD1 (5 bases). CDR1 and CDR2 (germline): MDHEN, SYDVKM. Trimming removed 5 bases from V and 4 bases from J, with 9 bases in between. CDR3 length: 13 residues. The CDR3 bases are TGTGCCAGCAGTAACAGGTTTAATCAGCCCCAGCATTTT. This encodes CASSNRFNQPQHF. Filled out from reference TRBV28 and TRBJ1-5, the complete variable domain reads DVKVTQSSRYLVKRTGEKVFLECVQDMDHENMFWYRQDPGLGLRLIYFSYDVKMKEKGDIPEGYSVSREKKERFSLILESASTNQTSMYLCASSNRFNQPQHFGDGTRLSIL.

This clone was observed a single time. The rearrangement uses TRBV7-2 and TRBJ1-1; D is unclear. V lost 3 bases to trimming and J lost 4 bases, with 6 bases between them. CDR1 and CDR2 from the germline V gene are SGHTA and FQGNSA. The CDR3 has 12 amino acids. The CDR3 nucleotides read TGTGCCAGCAGCTTCTCCTTCACTGAAGCTTTCTTT. This codes for CASSFSFTEAFF.